This T cell receptor beta chain was recorded in a study of OX40 agonist ivuxolimab in advanced cancers. Findings and caveats of the study: Among the lowest peripheral clonal expansion occurred in 0.1-3.0 mg/kg partial responders. Circulating CD4+ and CD8+ T cells showed clonal expansion by week 6 at 0.1 to 3.0 mg/kg.

This CDR3 contains 15 residues. Germline V CDR1 and CDR2: MNHEY, SMNVEV (reference sequence). V was trimmed by 1 base and J by 0 bases, leaving 7 bases between them. The table came from immunoSEQ multiplex PCR; TCRdb's copy has only in-frame clones and leaves some out. The data contain some 21,000 clones, 65% to 85% of them singletons. In regard to this clone: Its antigen is currently unknown.

The sample in question was CD4+ or CD8+ T cells sorted from blood, obtained in a trial of the OX40 agonist ivuxolimab. This receptor was obtained from an adult with an advanced solid tumor such as melanoma, head and neck, liver or kidney cancer. The chain combines TRBV27 with TRBJ2-1; D might be TRBD2 (6 bases). For the CDR3, the DNA is TGTGCCAGCAGTTTATACGGGGGCTCCTACAATGAGCAGTTCTTC. This gives the protein CASSLYGGSYNEQFF.